A selection of T cell receptor beta chains follows, all from one sample in a study of identical twins. TCRdb re-derived calls from the 5' RACE reads in MiXCR, one entry per CDR3 protein. Of hundreds of thousands of distinct CDR3 sequences listed, 20% to 25% are singletons. This sample also belongs to another study, concerning yellow fever vaccine responses in identical twins.

Specimen: CD4+ T cells sorted from blood. These receptors all stem from a woman younger than 35 in good health. The CDR3 runs from the conserved cysteine through the conserved F or W. Fields, in order: CDR3 protein, CDR3 DNA, clone size, J gene, D gene, V gene. A D gene is named only where the DNA matches it firmly. Clone sizes are given selectively: once, few, many, or a class where the clone is expanded.

CDR3aa: CASSFWGDNQPQHF; CDR3nt: TGTGCCAGCAGCTTTTGGGGTGACAATCAGCCCCAGCATTTT; abundance: NA; j_gene: TRBJ1-5; d_gene: NA; v_gene: TRBV7-7
CDR3aa: CASSQVASGRPEQFF; CDR3nt: TGTGCCAGCAGCCAAGTTGCTAGCGGGAGGCCGGAGCAGTTCTTC; abundance: few; j_gene: TRBJ2-1; d_gene: TRBD2; v_gene: TRBV3-1
CDR3aa: CAISGGATDTQYF; CDR3nt: TGTGCCATCAGTGGGGGCGCCACAGATACGCAGTATTTT; abundance: NA; j_gene: TRBJ2-3; d_gene: NA; v_gene: TRBV10-3
CDR3aa: CASSRRAGVTQYF; CDR3nt: TGTGCCAGCTCTCGGAGGGCGGGGGTGACGCAGTATTTT; abundance: few; j_gene: TRBJ2-3; d_gene: TRBD2; v_gene: TRBV12-3/TRBV12-4
CDR3aa: CASKNRDGNTGELFF; CDR3nt: TGTGCCAGCAAGAACCGGGACGGAAACACCGGGGAGCTGTTTTTT; abundance: NA; j_gene: TRBJ2-2; d_gene: NA; v_gene: TRBV12-3/TRBV12-4
CDR3aa: CAISRNGNEQFF; CDR3nt: TGTGCCATCAGTCGTAACGGAAATGAGCAGTTCTTC; abundance: few; j_gene: TRBJ2-1; d_gene: NA; v_gene: TRBV10-3
CDR3aa: CSGTRNTGELFF; CDR3nt: TGCAGCGGGACAAGGAACACCGGGGAGCTGTTTTTT; abundance: NA; j_gene: TRBJ2-2; d_gene: NA; v_gene: TRBV29-1
CDR3aa: CSAPTRGSTGELFF; CDR3nt: TGCAGTGCACCGACTAGAGGTTCCACCGGGGAGCTGTTTTTT; abundance: NA; j_gene: TRBJ2-2; d_gene: NA; v_gene: TRBV20-1
CDR3aa: CATSRALTARDTEAFF; CDR3nt: TGTGCCACCAGCAGAGCGCTAACCGCCAGGGACACTGAAGCTTTCTTT; abundance: NA; j_gene: TRBJ1-1; d_gene: NA; v_gene: TRBV15
CDR3aa: CSAAPAGRNTEAFF; CDR3nt: TGCAGTGCCGCACCGGCAGGGAGGAACACTGAAGCTTTCTTT; abundance: few; j_gene: TRBJ1-1; d_gene: NA; v_gene: TRBV20-1
CDR3aa: CASSSLAGANVLTF; CDR3nt: TGTGCCAGCAGTTCTCTTGCTGGGGCCAACGTCCTGACTTTC; abundance: few; j_gene: TRBJ2-6; d_gene: NA; v_gene: TRBV12-3/TRBV12-4
CDR3aa: CASSDVAGGLGSSYNEQFF; CDR3nt: TGTGCCAGCAGTGATGTGGCGGGGGGCCTTGGGAGCTCCTACAATGAGCAGTTCTTC; abundance: few; j_gene: TRBJ2-1; d_gene: TRBD2; v_gene: TRBV2
CDR3aa: CASSSGINYEQYF; CDR3nt: TGCGCCAGCAGCTCCGGGATAAACTACGAGCAGTACTTC; abundance: NA; j_gene: TRBJ2-7; d_gene: NA; v_gene: TRBV5-1
CDR3aa: CSARRDRYTGELFF; CDR3nt: TGCAGTGCCCGTCGGGACAGATACACCGGGGAGCTGTTTTTT; abundance: NA; j_gene: TRBJ2-2; d_gene: TRBD1; v_gene: TRBV20-1
CDR3aa: CASGVNRGIGANVLTF; CDR3nt: TGCGCCAGCGGGGTCAACAGGGGCATCGGGGCCAACGTCCTGACTTTC; abundance: few; j_gene: TRBJ2-6; d_gene: TRBD1; v_gene: TRBV5-1
CDR3aa: CASSSRDPAKNIQYF; CDR3nt: TGTGCCAGCAGTTCCCGGGACCCAGCCAAAAACATTCAGTACTTC; abundance: few; j_gene: TRBJ2-4; d_gene: NA; v_gene: TRBV6-5
CDR3aa: CASRRGLDEQYF; CDR3nt: TGTGCCAGCAGGAGGGGGCTGGACGAGCAGTACTTC; abundance: few; j_gene: TRBJ2-7; d_gene: TRBD1; v_gene: TRBV2
CDR3aa: CASRYDRANTEAFF; CDR3nt: TGTGCCAGCAGGTACGACAGGGCGAACACTGAAGCTTTCTTT; abundance: NA; j_gene: TRBJ1-1; d_gene: TRBD1; v_gene: TRBV12-3/TRBV12-4
CDR3aa: CASSHPRGQPNTGELFF; CDR3nt: TGCGCCAGCAGCCATCCGCGGGGACAGCCGAACACCGGGGAGCTGTTTTTT; abundance: NA; j_gene: TRBJ2-2; d_gene: NA; v_gene: TRBV4-1
CDR3aa: CASSQATSGGFNEQFF; CDR3nt: TGCGCCAGCAGCCAAGCGACTAGCGGGGGGTTCAATGAGCAGTTCTTC; abundance: NA; j_gene: TRBJ2-1; d_gene: TRBD2; v_gene: TRBV4-1
CDR3aa: CSAISIKLAGINEQFF; CDR3nt: TGCAGTGCTATCAGTATCAAACTAGCGGGTATCAATGAGCAGTTCTTC; abundance: few; j_gene: TRBJ2-1; d_gene: TRBD2; v_gene: TRBV20-1
CDR3aa: CASSSWGAPLHF; CDR3nt: TGTGCCAGCAGCTCTTGGGGGGCACCCCTCCACTTT; abundance: few; j_gene: TRBJ1-6; d_gene: NA; v_gene: TRBV7-8
CDR3aa: CSASYQGYEQFF; CDR3nt: TGCAGTGCTTCCTACCAGGGTTATGAGCAGTTCTTC; abundance: few; j_gene: TRBJ2-1; d_gene: NA; v_gene: TRBV20-1
CDR3aa: CASSSAIGADDRDEQFF; CDR3nt: TGTGCCAGCAGCTCTGCGATAGGGGCCGACGACAGGGATGAGCAGTTCTTC; abundance: few; j_gene: TRBJ2-1; d_gene: TRBD1; v_gene: TRBV6-2/TRBV6-3
CDR3aa: CANMDRGPSGELFF; CDR3nt: TGTGCCAATATGGACAGGGGGCCGTCCGGGGAGCTGTTTTTT; abundance: NA; j_gene: TRBJ2-2; d_gene: NA; v_gene: TRBV21-1
CDR3aa: CASTSPGISGELFF; CDR3nt: TGTGCCAGCACCTCCCCGGGGATCTCCGGGGAGCTGTTTTTT; abundance: NA; j_gene: TRBJ2-2; d_gene: NA; v_gene: TRBV2